The 21 T cell receptor beta chains in this list originate from one sample, sequenced in a study of T cell responses to AZD1222 COVID-19 vaccine. Clones were read by immunoSEQ multiplex PCR, and TCRdb kept only the in-frame ones, dropping some. This table holds 150,000 to 200,000 clones, approximately 93% found once. Sequenced material: peripheral blood, taken 28 days after the second AZD1222 dose. The receptors were sampled from an adult who received the AZD1222 COVID-19 vaccine.

The chain links TRBV4-2 to TRBJ1-3; D gene ambiguous. Germline V gives CDR1 LGHNA, CDR2 YNFKEQ. The CDR3 is 14 residues long. The V and J ends lost 1 base and 3 bases respectively, with 7 bases between them. CDR3 residues: CASSQAGFGNTIYF. The CDR3 coding sequence is TGTGCCAGCAGCCAAGCCGGGTTTGGAAACACCATATATTTT.

This clone was counted once. This chain links TRBV10-2 with TRBJ1-2; D is undetermined. Germline CDR1 WSHSY, CDR2 SAAADI. The V end was cut by 0 bases, the J end by 0 bases, with 5 bases between. This CDR3 spans 14 amino acids. The DNA for the CDR3 is TGCGCCAGCAGTGAGTCTTGGGCTAACTATGGCTACACCTTC. Translated, it gives CASSESWANYGYTF.

The chain uses TRBV2 and TRBJ1-2; tentatively, D is TRBD1 (6 bases). From germline, CDR1 is SNHLY and CDR2 FYNNEI. This CDR3 region has 14 residues. Trimming removed 2 bases from V and 4 bases from J, with 11 bases in between. The chain's CDR3 is CASSERGASYGYTF. In DNA form, the CDR3 reads TGTGCCAGCAGTGAAAGGGGGGCGAGCTATGGCTACACCTTC.

The genes are TRBV15 and TRBJ2-7, with 9 bases aligning to TRBD1. Germline V gene sequence: CDR1 LNHNV, CDR2 YYDKDF (reference sequence). The CDR3 covers 16 residues. V lost 0 bases and J lost 3; bases outside the gene matches: 6. CDR3 coding DNA: TGTGCCACCAGCAGAGATTATCCGGGACAGGGCTACGAGCAGTACTTC. This sequence encodes CATSRDYPGQGYEQYF. The full variable domain, rest sourced from reference TRBV15 and TRBJ2-7, is DAMVIQNPRYQVTQFGKPVTLSCSQTLNHNVMYWYQQKSSQAPKLLFHYYDKDFNNEADTPDNFQSRRPNTSFCFLDIRSPGLGDTAMYLCATSRDYPGQGYEQYFGPGTRLTVT.

The chain uses TRBV29-1 and TRBJ2-5, with D possibly matching TRBD2 (6 bases). Germline V lookup: CDR1 SQVTM, CDR2 ANQGSEA. V lost 6 bases and J lost 7, with 15 bases in between. The CDR3 runs 12 residues. The CDR3 DNA follows: TGCAGCGTCTCATTTCAGGAGGGGACCCAGTACTTC. Residues: CSVSFQEGTQYF.

This chain links TRBV5-1 with TRBJ2-7; TRBD1 matches at 7 bases. From germline, CDR1 is SGHRS and CDR2 YFSETQ. With 3 bases clipped from V and 6 bases from J, the junction kept 9 bases outside the gene matches. This CDR3 is built from 14 residues. The CDR3 protein is CASSSGQASGEQYF. CDR3 DNA sequence: TGCGCCAGCAGCTCCGGACAGGCGTCCGGCGAGCAGTACTTC.

The chain couples TRBV29-1 to TRBJ1-1; 10 bases agree with TRBD1. CDR3 length: 13 amino acids. CDR1 and CDR2 from the germline V gene are SQVTM and ANQGSEA. The CDR3 DNA follows: TGCAGTGCACTGACAGGGGGCATATTTGAAGCTTTCTTT. Its translation: CSALTGGIFEAFF. The whole variable domain, remainder taken from reference TRBV29-1 and TRBJ1-1, is SAVISQKPSRDICQRGTSLTIQCQVDSQVTMMFWYRQQPGQSLTLIATANQGSEATYESGFVIDKFPISRPNLTFSTLTVSNMSPEDSSIYLCSALTGGIFEAFFGQGTRLTVV.

The chain uses TRBV7-3 and TRBJ1-1; D is perhaps TRBD1 (6 bases). The germline gives CDR1 SGHTA, CDR2 FQGTGA. The V end was cut by 5 bases, the J end by 4 bases, with 17 bases between. There are 15 residues in the CDR3. CDR3 DNA: TGTGCCAGCAGCCCTAGGGGGAAGGGCAGCACTGAAGCTTTCTTT. It encodes CASSPRGKGSTEAFF.

This clone was found a few times. The rearrangement uses TRBV20-1 and TRBJ2-5; D is possibly TRBD1 (6 bases). Germline CDR1 and CDR2: DFQATT and SNEGSKA (reference sequence). The CDR3 runs to 11 residues. Trimming stripped 4 bases from V and 7 bases from J, with 10 bases between. Written as DNA, the CDR3 is TGCAGTGCTAACAGGGTAGGGACCCAGTACTTC. It encodes CSANRVGTQYF.

The genes are TRBV5-6 and TRBJ1-3; a weak D match, TRBD1 (6 bases). V lost 5 bases and J 2 bases, leaving 23 bases between the germline ends. Germline values: CDR1 SGHDT, CDR2 YYEEEE. The CDR3 has 18 residues. CDR3 in DNA: TGTGCCAGCAGTTTTAGGACCGGGACATCCCGAACTGGAAACACCATATATTTT. This codes for CASSFRTGTSRTGNTIYF.

The chain uses TRBV19 and TRBJ1-5, with TRBD1 matching 10 bases. Germline assignment: CDR1 LNHDA and CDR2 SQIVND (reference sequence). The CDR3 totals 14 residues. The V and J ends lost 6 bases and 7 bases, in that order; junction bases with no gene match: 6. The CDR3 coding sequence is TGTGCCAGTAGGACAGGGGGCCTTTTGCAGCCCCAGCATTTT. Protein: CASRTGGLLQPQHF.

This clone was seen once. This chain links TRBV7-3 with TRBJ2-3; no firm D call. Germline CDR1 reads SGHTA; CDR2 reads FQGTGA. Trimming removed 2 bases at V and 2 bases at J, with 8 bases between. The CDR3 length is 14 residues. CDR3 DNA: TGTGCCAGCAGCTTAGACGAATTCACAGATACGCAGTATTTT. This encodes CASSLDEFTDTQYF. The variable domain in full, with the rest retrieved from reference TRBV7-3 and TRBJ2-3, is GAGVSQTPSNKVTEKGKYVELRCDPISGHTALYWYRQSLGQGPEFLIYFQGTGAADDSGLPNDRFFAVRPEGSVSTLKIQRTERGDSAVYLCASSLDEFTDTQYFGPGTRLTVL.

The chain combines TRBV7-2 with TRBJ1-6; the match to TRBD1 covers 7 bases. Looked up from germline, CDR1 is SGHTA and CDR2 is FQGNSA. With V trimmed by 4 bases and J by 6 bases, 15 bases remained unmatched. The CDR3 contains 18 residues. CDR3 sequence reads: CASSSPLQGSRGNSPLHF. The CDR3 DNA reads as TGTGCCAGCAGCTCGCCCCTACAGGGGTCTAGGGGTAATTCACCCCTCCACTTT.

V and J are TRBV27 and TRBJ2-1; 13 bases map to TRBD2. Germline CDR1 and CDR2: MNHEY and SMNVEV (reference sequence). The CDR3 covers 16 residues. V was clipped by 4 bases and J by 7 bases; unmatched bases: 7. In nucleotides, the CDR3 is TGTGCCAGCAGTTCCCCGGGACTAGCGGGATGGAATGAGCAGTTCTTC. It is translated as CASSSPGLAGWNEQFF.

This chain uses TRBV5-1 with TRBJ2-1; TRBD1 agrees at 8 bases. V shed 4 bases and J 7 bases; nucleotides not matched to a gene: 4. The germline V gene has CDR1 SGHRS and CDR2 YFSETQ. The CDR3 is made up of 13 amino acids. Written as DNA, the CDR3 is TGCGCCAGCAGCCCGGGACAGGTGAATGAGCAGTTCTTC. Protein product: CASSPGQVNEQFF.

V is TRBV14 and J is TRBJ2-1; the match to TRBD2 covers 9 bases. Germline lookup yields CDR1 SGHDN and CDR2 FVKESK. This CDR3 comprises 16 residues. V was clipped by 4 bases and J by 3 bases; unmatched bases: 7. CDR3 amino acids: CASSLSGGGYYNEQFF. The DNA of the CDR3 is TGTGCCAGCAGCCTTAGCGGGGGCGGCTACTACAATGAGCAGTTCTTC.

This chain links TRBV18 with TRBJ2-1; possible D gene TRBD1, 6 bases. The CDR3 length is 14 residues. Germline V gene sequence: CDR1 KGHSH, CDR2 LQKENI. Trimming shortened V by 0 bases and J by 8 bases, and 11 bases separated the two germline ends. The CDR3 DNA reads TGTGCCAGCTCACCACCCCAACAGGGTGATGAGCAGTTCTTC. This sequence encodes CASSPPQQGDEQFF.

The chain links TRBV5-1 to TRBJ1-1, with D unclear. This CDR3 comprises 13 residues. Germline-derived CDR1 and CDR2 are SGHRS and YFSETQ. Trimming cost V 0 bases and J 1 base, with 4 bases left between them. CDR3 DNA: TGCGCCAGCAGCTTGGACACGAACACTGAAGCTTTCTTT. It codes for CASSLDTNTEAFF. The variable domain in full, completed from reference TRBV5-1 and TRBJ1-1, reads KAGVTQTPRYLIKTRGQQVTLSCSPISGHRSVSWYQQTPGQGLQFLFEYFSETQRNKGNFPGRFSGRQFSNSRSEMNVSTLELGDSALYLCASSLDTNTEAFFGQGTRLTVV.

The chain links TRBV7-8 to TRBJ1-1, with no clear D. V dropped 5 bases and J dropped 3 bases, with 4 bases sitting between them. This CDR3 is built from 11 residues. Germline loops: CDR1 SGHVS, CDR2 FQNEAQ. The DNA for the CDR3 is TGTGCCAGCAGCCCCTACACTGAAGCTTTCTTT. Amino acids: CASSPYTEAFF.

The chain combines TRBV27 with TRBJ1-1; D is possibly TRBD1 (5 bases). The V end was cut by 5 bases, the J end by 0 bases, with 16 bases between. Germline V gives CDR1 MNHEY, CDR2 SMNVEV (reference sequence). This CDR3 contains 16 residues. As DNA, the CDR3 is TGTGCCAGCAGTCCACACGGGACGGGGTTGAACACTGAAGCTTTCTTT. Its protein product is CASSPHGTGLNTEAFF.

The chain carries TRBV7-2 and TRBJ1-6; a weak D match, TRBD1 (6 bases). The length of the CDR3 is 15 residues. Germline V gene data show CDR1 as SGHTA and CDR2 as FQGNSA. Trimming shortened V by 5 bases and J by 0 bases, and 8 bases separated the two germline ends. CDR3 coding DNA: TGTGCCAGCAGCAGGGACATCTCCTATAATTCACCCCTCCACTTT. Its translation: CASSRDISYNSPLHF.